This record concerns one T cell receptor (beta chain) sequence. As yet, its antigen is unknown. This PCR relied on a set of 60 Vbeta primers and 13 Jbeta primers. Here immunoSEQ multiplex PCR was the method, and the copy in TCRdb shows in-frame clones only, minus some. The sample gives about 190,000 clones, around 75% of which show up once; approximately 6.3% is in the top ten. The source of the sample is a study of cytomegalovirus exposure and HLA in healthy donors. Overall study results and limits: Earlier analysis looked at TCR beta V segments, and most were productive about 87% or about 30% of the time. Later analysis revealed greater clonal expansion in HLA-associated TCR beta chains than in equally common others.

Looked up from germline, CDR1 is LNHDA and CDR2 is SQIVND (reference sequence). V gave up 8 bases and J gave up 0 bases, with 20 bases separating them. The CDR3 has 16 amino acids. The clonotype was recovered from a man aged 40-50 years in good health and CMV-seropositive. The chain combines TRBV19 with TRBJ2-7, with D tentatively TRBD1 (5 bases). Sequencing was performed on PBMCs. This CDR3 is CASGAAGKVSSYEQYF. In DNA, the CDR3 is TGTGCCAGTGGCGCGGCAGGGAAGGTAAGCTCCTACGAGCAGTACTTC. Combining the CDR3 with reference TRBV19 and TRBJ2-7 gives the whole variable domain DGGITQSPKYLFRKEGQNVTLSCEQNLNHDAMYWYRQDPGQGLRLIYYSQIVNDFQKGDIAEGYSVSREKKESFPLTVTSAQKNPTAFYLCASGAAGKVSSYEQYFGPGTRLTVT.